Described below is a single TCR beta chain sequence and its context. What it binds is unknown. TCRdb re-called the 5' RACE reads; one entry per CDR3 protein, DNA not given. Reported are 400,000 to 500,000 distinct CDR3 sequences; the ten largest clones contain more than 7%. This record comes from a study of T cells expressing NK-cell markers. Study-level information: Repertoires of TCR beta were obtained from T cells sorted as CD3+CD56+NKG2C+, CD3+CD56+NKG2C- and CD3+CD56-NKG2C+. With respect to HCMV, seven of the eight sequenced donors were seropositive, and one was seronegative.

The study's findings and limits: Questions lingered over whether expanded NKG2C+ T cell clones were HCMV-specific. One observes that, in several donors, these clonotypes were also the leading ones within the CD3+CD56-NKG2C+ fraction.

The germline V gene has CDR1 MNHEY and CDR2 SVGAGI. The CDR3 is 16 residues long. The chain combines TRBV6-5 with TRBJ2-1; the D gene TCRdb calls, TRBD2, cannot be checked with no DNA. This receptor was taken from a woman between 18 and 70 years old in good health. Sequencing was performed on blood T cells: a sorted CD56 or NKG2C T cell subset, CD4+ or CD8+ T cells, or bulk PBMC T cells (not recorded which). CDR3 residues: CASSYSIAEVNNEQFF.